One and the same sample provided the 16 T cell receptor beta chains below, sequenced in a study of T cell repertoires in cytomegalovirus infection. TCRdb recomputed calls from the reads with MiXCR, one row per CDR3 protein. The sample shows 130,000 or so distinct CDR3 sequences, roughly 6% of them seen only once. The sequenced sample consisted of PBMCs. All receptors come from a human donor in good health (CMV status not recorded). Some clones in this sample may be carry-over from other donors' samples.

The chain employs TRBV28 and TRBJ1-2, with D possibly matching TRBD1 (6 bases). The CDR3 runs 13 residues. Germline V gene sequence: CDR1 MDHEN, CDR2 SYDVKM. V was clipped by 6 bases and J by 4 bases, with 12 bases between them. The CDR3 coding sequence is TGTGCCAGCAGCTCGAGGGGGGGCTATGGCTACACCTTC. Protein sequence: CASSSRGGYGYTF.

This clonotype was seen more than once but under ten times. This chain connects TRBV4-1 to TRBJ2-7, with a possible D match to TRBD2 (6 bases). CDR1 and CDR2 (germline): MGHRA, YSYEKL. Trimming cost V 4 bases and J 0 bases, with 13 bases left between them. The CDR3 totals 15 residues. For the CDR3, the DNA is TGCGCCAGCAGCCCCGGGGGTTATAGCTCCTACGAGCAGTACTTC. Protein: CASSPGGYSSYEQYF.

This chain links TRBV13 with TRBJ1-3; 8 positions match TRBD1. The junction had 5 bases not matched to a gene; V was cut back by 0 bases and J by 4 bases. The V gene's germline CDR1 is PRHDT and CDR2 FYEKMQ (reference sequence). This CDR3 has 16 amino acids. The chain's CDR3 is CASSLGSGGYGNTIYF. CDR3 nucleotide sequence: TGTGCCAGCAGCTTAGGCTCAGGGGGCTACGGAAACACCATATATTTT.

This clonotype appeared a few times. The rearrangement joins TRBV7-3 to TRBJ2-1; D perhaps matches TRBD2 (6 bases). Per the germline V gene, CDR1 is SGHTA and CDR2 is FQGTGA. CDR3 length: 16 residues. The V and J ends lost 5 bases and 7 bases respectively, with 21 bases between them. The CDR3 loop is CASSRAGIQSGNEQFF. DNA for the CDR3: TGTGCCAGCAGCCGCGCGGGGATCCAGTCAGGGAATGAGCAGTTCTTC.

This clonotype showed up many times. This rearrangement joins TRBV6-1 to TRBJ1-5; no clear D. CDR3 length: 11 amino acids. Germline CDR1 is MNHNS and CDR2 is SASEGT. The germline V and J ends were trimmed by 10 bases and 6 bases, with 10 bases remaining between them. This chain's CDR3 is CATGIGQPQHF. CDR3 DNA: TGTGCCACTGGGATAGGTCAGCCCCAGCATTTT.

This clonotype occurred many times. This chain uses TRBV19 with TRBJ2-2; maybe TRBD1 (5 bases). CDR3 length: 15 amino acids. Trimming cost V 6 bases and J 3 bases, with 14 bases left between them. In germline, CDR1 is LNHDA, CDR2 SQIVND (reference sequence). The CDR3 bases are TGTGCCAGTAGAGGGGCGGATACGTACACCGGGGAGCTGTTTTTT. It is translated as CASRGADTYTGELFF.

This clonotype was seen at least ten times. The chain carries TRBV19 and TRBJ2-3; 10 bases align to TRBD2. The CDR3 length is 15 residues. With 6 bases clipped from V and 4 bases from J, the junction kept 7 bases outside the gene matches. Per germline, CDR1 LNHDA and CDR2 SQIVND (reference sequence). CDR3 sequence: CASRLAGAPSDTQYF. DNA for the CDR3: TGTGCCAGTAGGCTAGCGGGGGCACCCTCAGATACGCAGTATTTT.

This clonotype appeared a few times. The chain couples TRBV2 to TRBJ1-4; D is unresolved. Germline loops: CDR1 SNHLY, CDR2 FYNNEI. The CDR3 covers 14 residues. Trimming removed 6 bases at V and 3 bases at J, with 11 bases between. The CDR3 region is CASRGKAANEKLFF. The CDR3 DNA follows: TGTGCCAGCAGGGGGAAAGCAGCTAATGAAAAACTGTTTTTT.

This clonotype was counted ten times or more. This sequence joins TRBV10-3 and TRBJ1-2; TRBD1 agrees at 8 bases. CDR3 length: 14 residues. Germline CDR1 reads ENHRY; CDR2 reads SYGVKD. V lost 6 bases to trimming and J lost 2 bases; unmatched junction nucleotides: 5. DNA for the CDR3: TGTGCCATCAGCCGACAGGGGAGGAACTATGGCTACACCTTC. It is translated as CAISRQGRNYGYTF.

This clonotype was counted ten times or more. The chain couples TRBV28 to TRBJ2-7; 8 bases line up with TRBD1. The trim removed 6 bases at V and 0 bases at J, leaving 4 bases unmatched. Germline V gene sequence: CDR1 MDHEN, CDR2 SYDVKM. This CDR3 has 14 amino acids. CDR3 protein: CASSQGQGSYEQYF. The DNA of the CDR3 is TGTGCCAGCAGCCAAGGACAGGGCTCCTACGAGCAGTACTTC.

This clonotype was observed at least ten times. The rearrangement uses TRBV7-2 and TRBJ2-7; tentatively, D is TRBD2 (6 bases). This CDR3 is built from 15 residues. CDR1 is SGHTA, CDR2 FQGNSA, per germline. V was pared by 7 bases and J by 9 bases, with 25 bases between. CDR3 loop: CASTLGASAMSPQYF. The CDR3, as DNA: TGTGCCAGCACCCTCGGGGCTAGCGCGATGTCGCCGCAGTACTTC. Combining the CDR3 with reference TRBV7-2 and TRBJ2-7 gives the whole variable domain GAGVSQSPSNKVTEKGKDVELRCDPISGHTALYWYRQSLGQGLEFLIYFQGNSAPDKSGLPSDRFSAERTGGSVSTLTIQRTQQEDSAVYLCASTLGASAMSPQYFGPGTRLTVT.

V and J are TRBV29-1 and TRBJ1-1, with D unresolved. CDR3 length: 12 residues. V lost 7 bases, J lost 3 bases, and 12 bases lay in between. From germline, CDR1 is SQVTM and CDR2 ANQGSEA. The CDR3 DNA reads TGCAGCGGGGGATCGCGAGACACTGAAGCTTTCTTT. This translates into CSGGSRDTEAFF.

This clonotype has a count of ten or more. The chain uses TRBV6-2 or TRBV6-3 and TRBJ2-1; 10 bases fit TRBD2. V lost 6 bases and J lost 0; bases outside the gene matches: 2. The CDR3 runs 15 residues. Germline CDR1 and CDR2: MNHEY and SVGEGT. CDR3 protein: CASRSSGSSYNEQFF. The CDR3, as DNA: TGTGCCAGCAGATCTAGCGGGAGCTCCTACAATGAGCAGTTCTTC.

This clonotype has only a few counts. The chain carries TRBV6-2 or TRBV6-3 and TRBJ2-3, with 8 bases lining up with TRBD1. J lost 2 bases, V lost 7 bases, and 11 bases had no gene match. CDR1 and CDR2 (germline): MNHEY, SVGEGT. The CDR3 is 16 residues long. The CDR3 sequence is CASNPGQGPNTDTQYF. The CDR3 region has the DNA TGTGCCAGCAACCCCGGACAGGGACCAAACACAGATACGCAGTATTTT.

The table lists this clonotype with many counts. V and J are TRBV28 and TRBJ2-2, with unresolved D. Germline values: CDR1 MDHEN, CDR2 SYDVKM. The CDR3 runs 11 residues. V was shortened by 3 bases and J by 6 bases, with 2 bases between the two germline ends. CDR3 DNA: TGTGCCAGCAGTTTGTCCGGGGAGCTGTTTTTT. This encodes CASSLSGELFF.

This clonotype was observed a handful of times. The CDR3 sequence: CASSWGTNSNQPQHF. CDR3 nucleotides: TGCGCCAGCAGCTGGGGGACAAATAGCAATCAGCCCCAGCATTTT. The V call is TRBV5-1, the J call TRBJ1-5, with D maybe TRBD1 (6 bases). The V gene's germline CDR1 is SGHRS and CDR2 YFSETQ. The CDR3 is 15 amino acids. V was shortened by 3 bases and J by 0 bases, with 10 bases between the two germline ends. Together with reference TRBV5-1 and TRBJ1-5, the CDR3 gives the full variable domain: KAGVTQTPRYLIKTRGQQVTLSCSPISGHRSVSWYQQTPGQGLQFLFEYFSETQRNKGNFPGRFSGRQFSNSRSEMNVSTLELGDSALYLCASSWGTNSNQPQHFGDGTRLSIL.